Each of the 32 T cell receptor beta chains below was sequenced from the same sample in a study of shared clonotypes between healthy human individuals. Only in-frame clones appear in the TCRdb table, and some are missing; sequencing was by immunoSEQ multiplex PCR. Altogether some 2,500,000 clones are present, 92% being singletons, with the ten largest covering 0.37%. Sequenced input: naive CD4+ T cells from PBMCs. The subset: CD45RA+ positively selected. The receptors shown here come from a man younger than 30 in good health. Some clones in this sample may be carry-over from other donors' samples.

This clone appeared once. J is TRBJ2-3 and V is TRBV12-5; 9 bases line up with TRBD2. The V and J ends lost 0 bases and 3 bases, in that order; junction bases with no gene match: 10. The CDR3 contains 18 residues. From germline, CDR1 is LGHNT and CDR2 FRNRAP. The DNA of the CDR3 is TGTGCTAGTGGTTTGGTAGTAGTGACTAGCGGATTTACAGATACGCAGTATTTT. Its translation is CASGLVVVTSGFTDTQYF.

The chain joins TRBV7-3 to TRBJ1-1; 9 bases align to TRBD1. V was pared by 5 bases and J by 8 bases, with 18 bases of the junction left unmatched. Per germline, CDR1 SGHTA and CDR2 FQGTGA. CDR3 length: 17 amino acids. The CDR3 sequence is CASSNDRAGQGSVEAFF. DNA of the CDR3: TGTGCCAGCAGCAACGATAGGGCGGGACAGGGTTCAGTGGAAGCTTTCTTT.

Comments on this clone: The sample has other DNA sequences that encode this CDR3 too. This chain links TRBV6-5 with TRBJ1-1; 7 nucleotides match TRBD1. Germline trimming cut 6 bases from V and 1 base from J; bases unmatched to any gene: 5. Germline CDR1 and CDR2: MNHEY and SVGAGI. The length of the CDR3 is 14 residues. The CDR3 sequence is CASSPPGGNTEAFF. The CDR3, as DNA: TGTGCCAGCAGCCCCCCAGGGGGGAACACTGAAGCTTTCTTT.

This chain connects TRBV29-1 to TRBJ2-7; either TRBD1 or TRBD2 may fit D (5 bases each). Trimming stripped 4 bases from V and 2 bases from J, with 9 bases between. The V gene's germline CDR1 is SQVTM and CDR2 ANQGSEA. The CDR3 consists of 12 residues. CDR3 coding DNA: TGCAGCGTTGGGTGGGGGACCTACGAGCAGTACTTC. Translation: CSVGWGTYEQYF.

This clone was found once. Other nucleotide sequences from this sample produce the same CDR3. This chain uses TRBV28 with TRBJ1-2; D is uncertain. CDR3 length: 14 amino acids. CDR1 is MDHEN and CDR2 is SYDVKM in the germline V gene. Trimming pared 4 bases from V and 2 bases from J, leaving 11 bases between. The CDR3 is CASSSPGSNYGYTF. The CDR3 bases are TGTGCCAGCAGTTCCCCCGGCAGCAACTATGGCTACACCTTC.

The chain uses TRBV2 and TRBJ2-1; a weak D match, TRBD2 (6 bases). The CDR3 contains 14 residues. Per the germline V gene, CDR1 is SNHLY and CDR2 is FYNNEI. V lost 6 bases, J lost 4 bases, and 13 bases lay in between. The CDR3 loop reads CASRPSGHYNEQFF. The CDR3 DNA follows: TGTGCCAGCAGGCCAAGCGGGCATTACAATGAGCAGTTCTTC.

This chain connects TRBV2 to TRBJ1-5; D is uncertain. This CDR3 spans 14 amino acids. V lost 4 bases and J 3 bases, leaving 10 bases between the germline ends. Germline-derived CDR1 and CDR2 are SNHLY and FYNNEI. The CDR3 sequence: CASSVEGINQPQHF. CDR3 sequence (DNA): TGTGCCAGCAGTGTCGAAGGGATCAATCAGCCCCAGCATTTT.

The chain joins TRBV15 to TRBJ1-3; no clear D gene. Germline CDR1 LNHNV, CDR2 YYDKDF (reference sequence). This CDR3 has 16 amino acids. V gave up 0 bases and J gave up 8 bases, with 17 bases separating them. The CDR3: CATSRDPPVIRHTIYF. The CDR3 DNA reads TGTGCCACCAGCAGAGATCCCCCAGTAATCAGACACACCATATATTTT.

As concerns this clone: One end of the junction fails to match germline, which may point to a read error. CDR3 bases: TGCAGCCCCTCTCAGCAGCGCCAGCATTTT. This sequence encodes CSPSQQRQHF. V is TRBV29-1 and J is TRBJ1-5; D gene unclear. This CDR3 is built from 10 residues. Germline assignment: CDR1 SQVTM and CDR2 ANQGSEA.

The chain employs TRBV18 and TRBJ2-2, with 7 bases aligning to TRBD2. The trim removed 6 bases at V and 7 bases at J, leaving 8 bases unmatched. Germline CDR1 reads KGHSH; CDR2 reads LQKENI. The CDR3 length is 14 residues. CDR3 DNA: TGTGCCAGCTCCCGCAGCGGGACGGACGGGGAGCTGTTTTTT. This sequence encodes CASSRSGTDGELFF.

This chain uses TRBV27 with TRBJ1-1; D uncertain. The length of the CDR3 is 13 residues. Trimming pared 8 bases from V and 4 bases from J, leaving 14 bases between. Germline loops: CDR1 MNHEY, CDR2 SMNVEV (reference sequence). CDR3 region: CASSRVRSTEAFF. CDR3 in DNA: TGTGCCAGCTCAAGGGTAAGGAGCACTGAAGCTTTCTTT.

The chain uses TRBV19 and TRBJ1-5; TRBD1 is a possible D gene (6 bases). V was cut by 4 bases and J by 6 bases, with 16 bases left in between. Germline CDR1 is LNHDA and CDR2 is SQIVND (reference sequence). The CDR3 spans 15 residues. The CDR3 protein is CASSTTGQRGQPQHF. The DNA of the CDR3 is TGTGCCAGTAGTACGACAGGACAGAGGGGTCAGCCCCAGCATTTT.

The chain employs TRBV6-5 and TRBJ2-1, with TRBD2 identical over 7 bases. V dropped 0 bases and J dropped 10; count of bases not matched to a gene: 6. Germline CDR1 is MNHEY and CDR2 is SVGAGI. This CDR3 is 14 amino acids long. CDR3 sequence: CASSYSAGVSEQFF. The CDR3 region has the DNA TGTGCCAGCAGTTACTCGGCGGGAGTGAGCGAGCAGTTCTTC.

The chain carries TRBV7-8 and TRBJ1-1; 9 bases fit TRBD1. This CDR3 is built from 14 residues. The germline CDR1 and CDR2 sequences are SGHVS and FQNEAQ. Germline trimming cut 5 bases from V and 4 bases from J; bases unmatched to any gene: 5. CDR3: CASSVNRGLTEAFF. The CDR3 DNA reads as TGTGCCAGCAGCGTAAACAGGGGGCTCACTGAAGCTTTCTTT.

V usage is TRBV15 and J usage is TRBJ2-5; 8 bases agree with TRBD2. V lost 1 base, J lost 2 bases, and 18 bases stayed unmatched. This CDR3 region has 20 residues. CDR1 is LNHNV, CDR2 YYDKDF, per germline (reference sequence). As DNA, the CDR3 is TGTGCCACCAGCAGAGGAGCTCGACTAGCGCTATCAAAACCTCAAGAGACCCAGTACTTC. The encoded protein is CATSRGARLALSKPQETQYF.

V is TRBV27 and J is TRBJ2-1; a possible D gene is TRBD1 (5 bases). Per germline, CDR1 MNHEY and CDR2 SMNVEV (reference sequence). The germline V and J ends were trimmed by 6 bases and 10 bases, with 19 bases remaining between them. The CDR3 is made up of 14 amino acids. CDR3 sequence (DNA): TGTGCCAGCAGCCCAGGCCGACAGTTCCGAGAGCAGTTCTTC. This translates into CASSPGRQFREQFF.

This rearrangement joins TRBV6-5 to TRBJ2-7; TRBD1 agrees at 8 bases. The V segment lost 5 bases and the J segment 2 bases; nucleotides outside the gene matches: 5. Germline CDR1 reads MNHEY; CDR2 reads SVGAGI. The CDR3 spans 14 residues. CDR3: CASSRQGSAYEQYF. Written as DNA, the CDR3 is TGTGCCAGCAGTCGACAGGGGTCGGCCTACGAGCAGTACTTC.

The chain uses TRBV5-1 and TRBJ1-4; D uncertain. The V end lost 4 bases, the J end lost 8 bases, and 12 bases lay between the germline ends. This CDR3 has 13 amino acids. Germline CDR1 and CDR2: SGHRS and YFSETQ. The CDR3 is CASSLPGREKLFF. The DNA for the CDR3 is TGCGCCAGCAGCCTGCCCGGGAGAGAAAAACTGTTTTTT.

The rearrangement joins TRBV13 to TRBJ2-7, with D hard to call. The length of the CDR3 is 14 residues. Germline V gene sequence: CDR1 PRHDT, CDR2 FYEKMQ (reference sequence). V lost 2 bases and J 3 bases, leaving 11 bases between the germline ends. Written as DNA, the CDR3 is TGTGCCAGCAGCTTACGGAATGGGGACTACGAGCAGTACTTC. Translated, it gives CASSLRNGDYEQYF.

This chain joins TRBV28 and TRBJ1-5, with TRBD1 identical over 9 bases. Germline V lookup: CDR1 MDHEN, CDR2 SYDVKM. The J segment lost 4 bases and the V segment lost 6 bases, leaving 13 bases of the junction unmatched. The CDR3 runs to 17 residues. The CDR3 protein is CASRPYPVGTGNQPQHF. DNA of the CDR3: TGTGCCAGCAGACCTTACCCCGTCGGGACAGGGAATCAGCCCCAGCATTTT.

The rearrangement uses TRBV6-1 and TRBJ1-2, with 7 bases aligning to TRBD1. The V gene's germline CDR1 is MNHNS and CDR2 SASEGT. After removal of 10 bases from V and 2 bases from J, the junction contained 10 bases not matched to a gene. The CDR3 has 14 amino acids. CDR3 protein: CAILPYRGNYGYTF. The CDR3, as DNA: TGTGCCATCCTCCCTTACAGGGGAAACTATGGCTACACCTTC.

The CDR3 DNA sequence: TGTGCCAGCAGCTTAGTAACGGGGCAGCCCCAGCATTTT. Translation: CASSLVTGQPQHF. The chain carries TRBV7-2 and TRBJ1-5; unclear D gene. Trimming cost V 1 base and J 7 bases, with 8 bases left between them. CDR3 size: 13 residues. In germline, CDR1 is SGHTA, CDR2 FQGNSA.

The chain has TRBV6-5 and TRBJ2-5; 8 bases fit TRBD1. The CDR3 totals 13 residues. V trimming: 6 bases; J trimming: 5 bases; junction bases outside the gene matches: 5. The germline CDR1 and CDR2 sequences are MNHEY and SVGAGI. The CDR3 region has the DNA TGTGCCAGCAGCCGTTACAGGGGGGAGACCCAGTACTTC. Its protein product is CASSRYRGETQYF.

The chain carries TRBV5-4 and TRBJ1-4; D uncertain. From germline, CDR1 is SGHNT and CDR2 YYREEE (reference sequence). The CDR3 is 14 residues long. Trimming took off 1 base at V and 3 bases at J, with 7 bases between the two ends. As DNA, the CDR3 is TGTGCCAGCAGCTTGCGGGCAGCTAATGAAAAACTGTTTTTT. As protein: CASSLRAANEKLFF.

The CDR3, as DNA: TGTGCCAGCAGGATCGCTAGCGGGAGGTCCAATGAGCAGTTCTTC. This sequence encodes CASRIASGRSNEQFF. The gene calls are TRBV6-5 and TRBJ2-1; TRBD2 matches 11 bases. The ends lost 6 bases at V and 6 bases at J; junction bases unmatched: 7. This CDR3 region has 15 residues. CDR1 is MNHEY and CDR2 is SVGAGI in the germline V gene.

The V and J genes are TRBV30 and TRBJ1-6; 8 nucleotides align to TRBD1. CDR1 GTSNPN and CDR2 SVGIG come from the germline V gene (reference sequence). The V and J ends lost 0 bases and 11 bases, in that order; junction bases with no gene match: 3. The CDR3 loop spans 13 amino acids. The CDR3 DNA follows: TGTGCCTGGAGTGTCTCCAGGGGGCCACCCCTCCACTTT. It yields the protein CAWSVSRGPPLHF.

This rearrangement joins TRBV28 to TRBJ1-1, with D perhaps TRBD1 (6 bases). This CDR3 region has 14 residues. Trimming took 1 base from V and 7 from J, leaving 13 bases between them. The germline V gene has CDR1 MDHEN and CDR2 SYDVKM. The DNA of the CDR3 is TGTGCCAGCAGTTTATATGCGGGGGCAGGTGAAGCTTTCTTT. It is translated as CASSLYAGAGEAFF.

The J gene is TRBJ1-2, the V gene TRBV7-2, with unresolved D. CDR3 length equals 15 residues. CDR1 is SGHTA, CDR2 FQGNSA, per germline. V gave up 1 base and J gave up 2 bases, with 11 bases separating them. CDR3 DNA: TGTGCCAGCAGCTTAGTCAGTATCCAAAACTATGGCTACACCTTC. It encodes CASSLVSIQNYGYTF.

The chain couples TRBV5-4 to TRBJ2-1; unclear D gene. This CDR3 has 12 residues. CDR1 is SGHNT and CDR2 is YYREEE in the germline V gene (reference sequence). With 10 bases removed from V and 2 bases from J, the gap between germline ends came to 10 bases. For the CDR3, the DNA is TGTGCCGCTGGGGTGGCCTACAATGAGCAGTTCTTC. It codes for CAAGVAYNEQFF.

The V call is TRBV5-6, the J call TRBJ2-2; no definite D call. Trimming took off 0 bases at V and 1 base at J, with 7 bases between the two ends. Germline assignment: CDR1 SGHDT and CDR2 YYEEEE. The CDR3 covers 15 residues. This CDR3 is CASSLVGKNTGELFF. The CDR3 nucleotides read TGTGCCAGCAGCTTGGTCGGAAAGAACACCGGGGAGCTGTTTTTT.

This chain connects TRBV7-9 to TRBJ2-6, with a possible D match to TRBD1 (6 bases). Germline CDR1 SEHNR, CDR2 FQNEAQ (reference sequence). V gave up 5 bases and J gave up 2 bases, with 19 bases separating them. There are 18 residues in the CDR3. For the CDR3, the DNA is TGTGCCAGCAGCCCCCATCCGGGACAAGACCCTGGGGCCAACGTCCTGACTTTC. Its translation is CASSPHPGQDPGANVLTF.

The chain employs TRBV18 and TRBJ1-1; no firm D call. V was cut by 5 bases and J by 0 bases, with 7 bases left in between. CDR1 KGHSH and CDR2 LQKENI come from the germline V gene. The CDR3 consists of 13 residues. Here the CDR3 reads CASSESMNTEAFF. CDR3 bases: TGTGCCAGCTCAGAATCCATGAACACTGAAGCTTTCTTT.